This T cell receptor beta chain was documented in a study of Ad26.COV2.S vaccination and SARS-CoV-2 variants. Turning to the study itself: The study gave Ad26.COV2.S intramuscularly, once or twice 56 days apart. Study conclusions and caveats: Total responses of T cells may have been underestimated by the analyses of TCR breadth and depth.

For this clone: Its cognate antigen is unknown.

With 0 bases clipped from V and 6 bases from J, the junction kept 11 bases outside the gene matches. CDR1 is LGHNA, CDR2 YSLEER, per germline. The CDR3 has 18 amino acids. This table comes from immunoSEQ multiplex PCR, and its TCRdb copy is limited to in-frame clones, with some not included. Of around 340,000 clones detected, around 89% appear once; the ten largest clones hold around 5.8%. Described treatment: approximately 18 received Ad26.COV2.S at low or high dose, single or two shots; five or six received placebo; per-sample allocation not given. On day 63 after the first injection, vaccine and placebo recipients gave samples.

The genes are TRBV4-3 and TRBJ1-6; TRBD1 aligns across 7 bases. This clonotype originated in a person between 18 and 60 years old who received the Ad26.COV2.S COVID-19 vaccine or a placebo. The sequenced sample was peripheral blood, obtained in a trial of Ad26.COV2.S vaccine versus placebo. CDR3 DNA: TGCGCCAGCAGCCAAGATACCCAAGGACAGGTTTGTAATTCACCCCTCCACTTT. This sequence encodes CASSQDTQGQVCNSPLHF.